This T cell receptor beta chain was recorded in a study of blood T cells in healthy people across ages. Broader study findings: There were more naive CD4+ cells and higher diversity in long-lived donors than in aged donors.

Regarding this clonotype: Its antigen is currently unknown.

A sample-barcoded 5' primer and a J-beta primer mix were used in a second PCR of roughly 7 to 12 cycles. MiXCR was run by TCRdb on the 5' RACE reads, yielding one entry per CDR3 protein. The data hold roughly 730,000 distinct CDR3 sequences, with approximately 60% observed a single time. Trimming left V 5 bases short and J 0 bases short, with 10 bases between. Germline V gene data show CDR1 as DFQATT and CDR2 as SNEGSKA (reference sequence). The CDR3 sequence is 13 residues long. Sequenced material: blood. V gene TRBV20-1 combines with J gene TRBJ1-1; no clear D gene. The sequence came from a man aged 35 to 55 in good health. CDR3 nucleotides: TGCAGTGCTCTCCGACGGGTGAACACTGAAGCTTTCTTT. This sequence encodes CSALRRVNTEAFF.